A selection of T cell receptor beta chains follows, all from one sample in a study of T cell changes during pregnancy in multiple sclerosis. Clones were sequenced by immunoSEQ multiplex PCR, and TCRdb holds only the in-frame ones, with some missing. The table has 56,000 or so clones, 80% to 90% seen once. The material sequenced was CD4+ T cells from peripheral blood mononuclear cells, taken in the third trimester of pregnancy. The source is a female donor with multiple sclerosis, enrolled in a pregnancy study. CDR3s include the opening cysteine and the closing phenylalanine or tryptophan. The D gene is left open where the match is weak. Clone size is given for some rows only: seen once, a few or many times, or a class if the clone is expanded.

size: .; V: TRBV6-1; J: TRBJ1-5; D: .; DNA: TGTGCCAGCAGTGAAGGTCCTGGCAATCAGCCCCAGCATTTT; CDR3: CASSEGPGNQPQHF
size: .; V: TRBV15; J: TRBJ1-2; D: .; DNA: TGTGCCACCAGCAGCCCCGACAGGACTGATAACTATGGCTACACCTTC; CDR3: CATSSPDRTDNYGYTF
size: .; V: TRBV7-3; J: TRBJ1-2; D: .; DNA: TGTGCCAGCAGCTTACCCCGGAGAGGCAGCGGTGGCTACACCTTC; CDR3: CASSLPRRGSGGYTF
size: .; V: TRBV28; J: TRBJ1-1; D: TRBD1; DNA: TGTGCCAGCAGTCCTCGAGGGGGCTCCTTCACTGAAGCTTTCTTT; CDR3: CASSPRGGSFTEAFF
size: .; V: TRBV4-1; J: TRBJ2-1; D: .; DNA: TGCGCCAGCAGCCAAGATTGGGCAGGAGGGTACAATGAGCAGTTCTTC; CDR3: CASSQDWAGGYNEQFF
size: .; V: TRBV14; J: TRBJ1-3; D: .; DNA: TGTGCCAGCAGCCAAGACTGGGGGCATCTCTCTGGAAACACCATATATTTT; CDR3: CASSQDWGHLSGNTIYF
size: once; V: TRBV11-2; J: TRBJ2-2; D: TRBD2; DNA: TGTGCCAGCAGCTTAGCAGCGGGGGGCCTGGGGGAGCTGTTTTTT; CDR3: CASSLAAGGLGELFF
size: .; V: TRBV11-3; J: TRBJ2-1; D: TRBD2; DNA: TGTGCCAGCAGCTCAGGACTAGCAGAAAACAATGAGCAGTTCTTC; CDR3: CASSSGLAENNEQFF
size: .; V: TRBV30; J: TRBJ2-7; D: .; DNA: TGTGCCTGGAGTAAACAGTCCTACGAGCAGTACTTC; CDR3: CAWSKQSYEQYF
size: .; V: TRBV27; J: TRBJ2-1; D: TRBD2; DNA: TGTGCCAGCAGTTCTCCAGCGGGGGGGAACAATGAGCAGTTCTTC; CDR3: CASSSPAGGNNEQFF
size: .; V: TRBV7-2; J: TRBJ2-5; D: .; DNA: TGTGCCAGCAGCTGGAAACTAGTCGGGGAGACCCAGTACTTC; CDR3: CASSWKLVGETQYF
size: .; V: TRBV11-2; J: TRBJ2-4; D: .; DNA: TGTGCCAGCAGCTTAGAAACCGGGGACATTCAGTACTTC; CDR3: CASSLETGDIQYF
size: once; V: TRBV6-5; J: TRBJ2-7; D: TRBD1; DNA: TGTGCCAGCAGAGTACCCGGGGACAGCCCCTACGAGCAGTACTTC; CDR3: CASRVPGDSPYEQYF
size: .; V: TRBV4-3; J: TRBJ1-4; D: .; DNA: TGCGCCAGCAGCCAAGATCTAGGTGACAGTCTTGAAAAACTGTTTTTT; CDR3: CASSQDLGDSLEKLFF
size: .; V: TRBV6-5; J: TRBJ1-2; D: .; DNA: TGTGCCAGCAGTTACTCGATGGCGGGATCGGGCTATGGCTACACCTTC; CDR3: CASSYSMAGSGYGYTF
size: .; V: TRBV19; J: TRBJ2-7; D: TRBD1; DNA: TGTGCCACCCAACCGACAGGGATTGCCTACGAGCAGTACTTC; CDR3: CATQPTGIAYEQYF
size: once; V: TRBV11-3; J: TRBJ2-5; D: TRBD2; DNA: TGTGCCAGCAGCTCCGGGACTAGCGGGGTGCAAGAGACCCAGTACTTC; CDR3: CASSSGTSGVQETQYF
size: .; V: TRBV30; J: TRBJ2-5; D: .; DNA: TGTGCCTGGAGCAGGGACCAAGAGACCCAGTACTTC; CDR3: CAWSRDQETQYF
size: .; V: TRBV5-8; J: TRBJ2-4; D: TRBD1; DNA: TGTGCCAGCAGCTTGGTTGGGACAGGGGCACAAAACATTCAGTACTTC; CDR3: CASSLVGTGAQNIQYF
size: .; V: TRBV2; J: TRBJ2-7; D: TRBD2; DNA: TGTGCCAGCAGTGAAGCGCGGGGGGGCCGACCCTACGAGCAGTACTTC; CDR3: CASSEARGGRPYEQYF
size: .; V: TRBV11-1; J: TRBJ1-1; D: TRBD1; DNA: TGTGCCAGCAGCCCGGGACAGCGATGGAACACTGAAGCTTTCTTT; CDR3: CASSPGQRWNTEAFF
size: .; V: TRBV7-2; J: TRBJ2-1; D: .; DNA: TGTGCCAGCAGCTCCTCTAGAACCTCCTACAATGAGCAGTTCTTC; CDR3: CASSSSRTSYNEQFF
size: .; V: TRBV18; J: TRBJ1-3; D: .; DNA: TGTGCCAGCTCACCACAGGAAGCTAGTGGAAACACCATATATTTT; CDR3: CASSPQEASGNTIYF
size: .; V: TRBV5-1; J: TRBJ1-6; D: .; DNA: TGCGCCAGCAGCTCTAGTTTAAGCTCCTATAATTCACCCCTCCACTTT; CDR3: CASSSSLSSYNSPLHF
size: .; V: TRBV5-1; J: TRBJ1-4; D: .; DNA: TGCGCCAGCAGCTTTGTACAGCCCAGCGAAAAACTGTTTTTT; CDR3: CASSFVQPSEKLFF
size: .; V: TRBV7-3; J: TRBJ2-7; D: .; DNA: TGTGCCAGCAGGGCCCAACCGGGATCGGCGGAGCAGTACTTC; CDR3: CASRAQPGSAEQYF
size: .; V: TRBV28; J: TRBJ2-6; D: .; DNA: TGTGCCAGCAGGTATTCACAGGGAGCTGGGGCCAACGTCCTGACTTTC; CDR3: CASRYSQGAGANVLTF
size: .; V: TRBV6-1; J: TRBJ1-2; D: TRBD1; DNA: TGTGCCAGCAGTGAAGCGGGGACAGAGGGAGTAGGCTACACCTTC; CDR3: CASSEAGTEGVGYTF
size: .; V: TRBV7-8; J: TRBJ2-2; D: .; DNA: TGTGCCAGCAGCCCCCGCGGTGCGAACACCGGGGAGCTGTTTTTT; CDR3: CASSPRGANTGELFF
size: .; V: TRBV30; J: TRBJ2-5; D: .; DNA: TGTGCCTGGTCCCAGCGGGAGACCCAGTACTTC; CDR3: CAWSQRETQYF
size: .; V: TRBV4-1; J: TRBJ1-2; D: .; DNA: TGCGCCAGCAGCCAAGAGGCAGGGGTCAGCTATGGCTACACCTTC; CDR3: CASSQEAGVSYGYTF
size: .; V: TRBV6-5; J: TRBJ2-6; D: TRBD1; DNA: TGTGCCAGCAGTTCAGCAGGGGGCTCTGGGGCCAACGTCCTGACTTTC; CDR3: CASSSAGGSGANVLTF
size: .; V: TRBV5-1; J: TRBJ1-3; D: .; DNA: TGCGCCAGCAGCACGGACGGGGCTGGAAACACCATATATTTT; CDR3: CASSTDGAGNTIYF